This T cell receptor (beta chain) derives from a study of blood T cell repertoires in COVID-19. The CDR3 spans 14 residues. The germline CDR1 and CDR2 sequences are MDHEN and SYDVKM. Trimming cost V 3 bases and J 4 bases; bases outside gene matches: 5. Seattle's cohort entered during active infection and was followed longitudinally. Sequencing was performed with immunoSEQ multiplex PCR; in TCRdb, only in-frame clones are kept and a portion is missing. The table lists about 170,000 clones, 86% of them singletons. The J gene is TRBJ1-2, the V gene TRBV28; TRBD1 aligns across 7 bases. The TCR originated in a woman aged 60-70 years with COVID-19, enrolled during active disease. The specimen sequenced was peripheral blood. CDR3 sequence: CASSFPGQFYGYTF. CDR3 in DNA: TGTGCCAGCAGTTTCCCGGGACAGTTCTATGGCTACACCTTC.